This record looks at one T cell receptor (beta chain) sequence and its context. Its cognate antigen is unknown. The sample originates from a study of shared clonotypes between healthy human individuals. This table comes from immunoSEQ multiplex PCR, and its TCRdb copy is limited to in-frame clones, with some not included. The data show approximately 1.1 million clones, around 82% seen once. Germline CDR1 reads SGHTA; CDR2 reads FQGTGA. V trimming: 0 bases; J trimming: 3 bases; junction bases outside the gene matches: 11. The CDR3 is 17 residues long. Study-level points and caveats: Larger estimated richness was generally seen in naive subsets than in memory subsets. Clonotypes that were shared across four donors made up around 4.6% of naive CD4 clonotypes. Donor clonotype sharing was expected to depend on sequencing depth. Generation probabilities of non-shared clonotypes were lower (relative to those shared by all four donors).

Sequencing used memory CD4+ T cells from PBMCs. Subset described: CD45RA-negative fraction. The chain combines TRBV7-3 with TRBJ2-7, with TRBD2 matching 7 bases. The receptor was derived from a man aged 18 to 35 in good health. Some clones in this sample may be carry-over from other donors' samples. The CDR3 nucleotides read TGTGCCAGCAGCTTAACTAAGGAAGGACGGGAGGACTACGAGCAGTACTTC. Amino acid sequence: CASSLTKEGREDYEQYF.